Included here is one TCR beta chain sequence, with context. No antigen is known for it. This entry belongs to a study of beta chain features in type 1 diabetes. Investigators reverse transcribed all isolated RNA, so they sequenced expressed TCRB transcripts. Libraries were prepared by immunoSEQ multiplex PCR; TCRdb keeps only in-frame clonotypes and omits some of them. The sample consists of under 250,000 clones, over 12% of them appearing once. Study observations and caveats: The cDNA sequencing approach could over-represent high-TCR-expressing cells. Comparison showed that naive, central memory and Treg TCRB repertoires appeared more similar among patients than among healthy donors.

Trimming removed 7 bases from V and 4 bases from J; junction bases left unmatched: 9. This CDR3 has 15 residues. The germline gives CDR1 LNHDA, CDR2 SQIVND (reference sequence). This chain joins TRBV19 and TRBJ2-2; 7 bases map to TRBD1. Sequencing was done on a sample of naive CD4+ T cells from blood. The clonotype originates from a woman aged 40 to 50 in good health. The CDR3 DNA reads as TGTGCCAGTACATCAAGGGGGCCGCTCACCGGGGAGCTGTTTTTT. Its translation: CASTSRGPLTGELFF.